This T cell receptor (beta chain) was captured in a study of T cell repertoires in ileal Crohn's disease. This table comes from immunoSEQ multiplex PCR, and its TCRdb copy is limited to in-frame clones, with some not included. The data contain 5,000 or so clones, approximately 78% of them singletons. This CDR3 is 16 amino acids long. Between the trimmed V and J ends, which lost 0 bases and 0 bases, there was a span of 12 bases. Germline lookup yields CDR1 SGHRS and CDR2 YFSETQ. This sequence originates from an adult with Crohn's disease. The sequenced sample was ileal tissue. This sequence joins TRBV5-1 and TRBJ1-1, with D possibly matching TRBD1 (5 bases). In DNA, the CDR3 is TGCGCCAGCAGCTTGGCCGTGGGGCACCTGAACACTGAAGCTTTCTTT. It specifies CASSLAVGHLNTEAFF.